A selection of T cell receptor beta chains follows, all from one sample in a study of T-cell memory formation after mild COVID-19. TCRdb used MiXCR to reprocess the 5' RACE reads, holding one entry per CDR3 protein. The repertoire holds 550,000 to 700,000 distinct CDR3 sequences, with about 20% as singletons. The specimen sequenced was PBMCs or a T cell subset sorted from them (not recorded which). All receptors derive from an adult woman who had mild COVID-19 (a few samples of this study predate the infection). Cell type and time point are not known. Both conserved end residues are part of each CDR3. D genes are given only for firm matches. The size of a clone is reported for some rows only, either as once, few or many, or as a class for expanded clones.

abundance	v_gene	d_gene	j_gene	CDR3aa	CDR3nt
-	TRBV27	TRBD1	TRBJ2-3	CASRRRTGGLTDTQYF	TGTGCCAGCAGACGTCGGACAGGGGGCTTGACAGATACGCAGTATTTT
-	TRBV10-3	-	TRBJ1-2	CAISESGRAFDGYTF	TGTGCCATCAGTGAGTCCGGCAGGGCGTTCGATGGCTACACCTTC
few	TRBV12-3/TRBV12-4	TRBD1	TRBJ2-3	CASAPGTGGFNTQYF	TGTGCCAGCGCCCCGGGGACAGGGGGCTTTAATACGCAGTATTTT
-	TRBV5-1	TRBD1	TRBJ2-7	CASSFDLGQLYEQYF	TGCGCCAGCAGCTTTGATCTGGGACAGTTATACGAGCAGTACTTC
few	TRBV3-1	-	TRBJ2-3	CASRRDTLSTDTQYF	TGTGCCAGCAGGAGGGACACCCTAAGCACAGATACGCAGTATTTT
many	TRBV20-1	TRBD1	TRBJ2-2	CSARTGAGPNTGELFF	TGCAGTGCTCGAACAGGGGCCGGTCCGAACACCGGGGAGCTGTTTTTT
few	TRBV5-1	TRBD1	TRBJ1-1	CASRGQGGRTEAFF	TGCGCCAGCAGAGGACAGGGTGGACGGACTGAAGCTTTCTTT
many	TRBV7-3	TRBD1	TRBJ2-5	CASSRGQGETQYF	TGTGCCAGCAGCCGGGGACAGGGGGAGACCCAGTACTTC
many	TRBV7-8	-	TRBJ1-6	CASSLVGAWGDSPLHF	TGTGCCAGCAGCTTAGTAGGTGCTTGGGGTGATTCACCCCTCCACTTT
-	TRBV7-9	-	TRBJ2-5	CASSSRGYEGETQYF	TGTGCCAGCAGCTCGAGAGGTTACGAAGGGGAGACCCAGTACTTC
-	TRBV3-1	-	TRBJ1-1	CASSQDTRARPEAFF	TGTGCCAGCAGCCAAGATACCAGGGCGAGGCCTGAAGCTTTCTTT
few	TRBV4-1	TRBD1	TRBJ2-3	CASSETGQTYPTDTQYF	TGCGCCAGCAGCGAAACGGGACAGACATACCCCACAGATACGCAGTATTTT
-	TRBV5-1	TRBD1	TRBJ2-7	CASSFSQGQSEQYF	TGCGCCAGCAGCTTCTCTCAGGGACAGTCCGAGCAGTACTTC
few	TRBV29-1	-	TRBJ1-2	CSVVSRTNYGYTF	TGCAGCGTTGTGTCCAGGACTAACTATGGCTACACCTTC
many	TRBV5-1	TRBD1	TRBJ2-1	CASSSRGYNEQFF	TGCGCCAGCAGCTCCAGGGGGTACAATGAGCAGTTCTTC
-	TRBV7-2	-	TRBJ1-2	CASSLKGPGDGYGYTF	TGTGCCAGCAGCTTAAAAGGGCCAGGGGACGGCTATGGCTACACCTTC
few	TRBV12-3/TRBV12-4	TRBD1	TRBJ2-1	CATDGTEHNEQFF	TGTGCCACAGACGGGACAGAGCACAATGAGCAGTTCTTC
-	TRBV20-1	-	TRBJ2-5	CSARGGSMYQETQYF	TGCAGTGCTAGAGGCGGCTCGATGTACCAAGAGACCCAGTACTTC